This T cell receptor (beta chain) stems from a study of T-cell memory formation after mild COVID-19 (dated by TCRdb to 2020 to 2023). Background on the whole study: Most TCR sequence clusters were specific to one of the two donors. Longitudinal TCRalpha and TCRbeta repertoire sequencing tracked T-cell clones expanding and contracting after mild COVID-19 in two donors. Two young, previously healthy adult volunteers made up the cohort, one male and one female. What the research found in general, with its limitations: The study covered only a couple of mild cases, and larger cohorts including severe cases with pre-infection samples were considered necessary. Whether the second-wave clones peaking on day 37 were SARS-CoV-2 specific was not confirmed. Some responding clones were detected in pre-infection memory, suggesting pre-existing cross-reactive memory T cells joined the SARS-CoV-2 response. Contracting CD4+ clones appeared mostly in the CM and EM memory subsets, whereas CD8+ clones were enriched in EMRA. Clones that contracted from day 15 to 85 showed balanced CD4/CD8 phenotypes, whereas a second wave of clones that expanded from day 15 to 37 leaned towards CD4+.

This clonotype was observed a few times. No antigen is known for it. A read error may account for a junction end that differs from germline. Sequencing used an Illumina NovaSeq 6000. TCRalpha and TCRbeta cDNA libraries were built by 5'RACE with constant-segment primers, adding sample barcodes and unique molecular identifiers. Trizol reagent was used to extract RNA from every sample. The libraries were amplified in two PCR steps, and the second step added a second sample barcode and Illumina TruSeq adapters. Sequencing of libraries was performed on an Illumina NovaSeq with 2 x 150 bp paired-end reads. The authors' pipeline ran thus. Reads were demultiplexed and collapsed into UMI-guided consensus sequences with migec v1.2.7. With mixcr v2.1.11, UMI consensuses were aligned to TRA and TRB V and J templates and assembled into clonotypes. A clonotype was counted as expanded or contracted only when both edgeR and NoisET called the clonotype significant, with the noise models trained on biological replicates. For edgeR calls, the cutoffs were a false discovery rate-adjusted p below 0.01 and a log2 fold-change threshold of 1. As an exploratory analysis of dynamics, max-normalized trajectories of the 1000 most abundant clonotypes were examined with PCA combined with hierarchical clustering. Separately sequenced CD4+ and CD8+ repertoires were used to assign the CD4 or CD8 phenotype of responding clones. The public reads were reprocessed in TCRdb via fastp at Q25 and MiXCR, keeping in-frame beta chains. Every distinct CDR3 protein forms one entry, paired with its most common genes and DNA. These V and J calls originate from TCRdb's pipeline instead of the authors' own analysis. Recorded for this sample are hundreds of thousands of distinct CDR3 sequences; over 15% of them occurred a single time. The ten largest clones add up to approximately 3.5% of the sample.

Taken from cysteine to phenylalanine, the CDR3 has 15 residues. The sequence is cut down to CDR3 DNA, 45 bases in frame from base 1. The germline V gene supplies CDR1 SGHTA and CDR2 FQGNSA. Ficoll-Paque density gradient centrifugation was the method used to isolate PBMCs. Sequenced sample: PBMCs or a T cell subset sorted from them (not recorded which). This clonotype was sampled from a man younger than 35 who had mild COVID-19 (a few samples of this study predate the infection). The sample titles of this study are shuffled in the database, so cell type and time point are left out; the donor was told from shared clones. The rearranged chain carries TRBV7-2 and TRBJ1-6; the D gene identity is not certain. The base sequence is TGTGCCAGCAGCCGGGGAGGGCCCTATGATTCACCCCTCCACTTT. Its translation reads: CASSRGGPYDSPLHF.